The 16 T cell receptor beta chains presented below share a single source sample, sequenced in a study of T cells after yellow fever vaccination (dated by TCRdb to about 2019). Reading the label with the study, this specimen's treatment or condition is: live attenuated yellow fever vaccine strain. The protocol used for the library was 5' RACE. Sequencing took place on an Illumina HiSeq 2500. In TCRdb, the public reads were trimmed at Q25 with fastp and aligned with MiXCR, with productive beta chains retained. Each entry merges the rows of one CDR3 protein and shows their most common DNA and genes. The sample table lists some 600,000 distinct CDR3 sequences, around 17% of them with a count of one. The ten biggest clones cover roughly 17% of the sample. The starting material was PBMCs, obtained around 5 days after the first yellow fever vaccination. The receptors originated from a man aged 18-30 years who received the YFV17D yellow fever vaccine.

This clonotype was counted at least ten times. This rearrangement joins TRBV5-1 to TRBJ2-3; the D is unclear. Trimming removed 0 bases at V and 1 base at J, with 9 bases between. The CDR3 consists of 15 residues. Germline V gene data show CDR1 as SGHRS and CDR2 as YFSETQ. This CDR3 is CASSLDGSRTDTQYF. In DNA, the CDR3 is TGCGCCAGCAGCTTGGATGGCAGTCGCACAGATACGCAGTATTTT.

The V call is TRBV7-2, the J call TRBJ2-7, with 12 bases identical to TRBD2. V lost 2 bases to trimming and J lost 3 bases; unmatched junction nucleotides: 5. The CDR3 loop spans 16 amino acids. Per germline, CDR1 SGHTA and CDR2 FQGNSA. The CDR3 DNA reads as TGTGCCAGCAGCTTAACCGGGACTAGCGGGTTCTACGAGCAGTACTTC. Translating it yields CASSLTGTSGFYEQYF.

V and J are TRBV14 and TRBJ2-3; TRBD1 is a possible D gene (7 bases). CDR3 length: 14 residues. The germline V and J ends were trimmed by 4 bases and 10 bases, with 18 bases remaining between them. Germline V gene lookup returns CDR1 SGHDN and CDR2 FVKESK. The CDR3 loop is CASSPHSDREAQYF. CDR3 nucleotide sequence: TGTGCCAGCAGCCCCCACAGTGACAGGGAGGCGCAGTATTTT.

This clonotype was counted between two and nine times. The V call is TRBV28, the J call TRBJ1-3; 7 bases align to TRBD1. The ends lost 7 bases at V and 2 bases at J; junction bases unmatched: 5. Looked up from germline, CDR1 is MDHEN and CDR2 is SYDVKM. The CDR3 runs 14 residues. CDR3 nucleotides: TGTGCCAGCACCCAGGGGGAACCTGGAAACACCATATATTTT. Its translation: CASTQGEPGNTIYF. Full variable domain (outside the CDR3, taken from reference TRBV28 and TRBJ1-3): DVKVTQSSRYLVKRTGEKVFLECVQDMDHENMFWYRQDPGLGLRLIYFSYDVKMKEKGDIPEGYSVSREKKERFSLILESASTNQTSMYLCASTQGEPGNTIYFGEGSWLTVV.

This clonotype appeared many times. The V call is TRBV27, the J call TRBJ2-3; D is possibly TRBD1 (6 bases). Looked up from germline, CDR1 is MNHEY and CDR2 is SMNVEV (reference sequence). The V gene lost 6 bases and the J gene lost 4 bases, with 17 bases spanning the gap. The CDR3 is made up of 15 amino acids. The CDR3 loop reads CASSYRDLGPDTQYF. The CDR3 DNA is TGTGCCAGCAGCTACAGGGACCTGGGGCCAGATACGCAGTATTTT.

The sample holds one count of this clonotype. The chain combines TRBV10-3 with TRBJ1-4, with 8 bases that match TRBD1. The CDR3 covers 15 residues. Trimming cost V 4 bases and J 5 bases; bases outside gene matches: 6. The germline V gene has CDR1 ENHRY and CDR2 SYGVKD. The CDR3 region is CAISADRGRNEKLFF. In DNA form, the CDR3 reads TGTGCCATCAGTGCCGACAGGGGCCGAAATGAAAAACTGTTTTTT.

The chain carries TRBV5-4 and TRBJ2-2; maybe TRBD1 (6 bases). The CDR3 has 14 residues. Germline CDR1 SGHNT, CDR2 YYREEE (reference sequence). The V gene lost 3 bases and the J gene lost 6 bases, with 12 bases spanning the gap. CDR3 amino acids: CASSSQGSAGELFF. CDR3 DNA: TGTGCCAGCAGCTCCCAGGGGAGCGCCGGGGAGCTGTTTTTT.

The genes are TRBV5-1 and TRBJ2-2; no clear D. The germline V gene encodes CDR1 SGHRS and CDR2 YFSETQ. Trimming cost V 0 bases and J 4 bases, with 10 bases left between them. This CDR3 region has 15 residues. The CDR3 DNA follows: TGCGCCAGCAGCTTGGTATTCACCGTCACCGGGGAGCTGTTTTTT. Protein sequence: CASSLVFTVTGELFF.

V usage is TRBV11-2 and J usage is TRBJ2-5, with TRBD2 matching over 8 bases. CDR1 is SGHAT, CDR2 FQNNGV, per germline. The CDR3 length is 16 residues. Trimming cost V 5 bases and J 1 base; bases outside gene matches: 9. CDR3 in amino acids: CASSPRSGGLQETQYF. CDR3 nucleotide sequence: TGTGCCAGCAGCCCCCGGAGCGGGGGCCTCCAAGAGACCCAGTACTTC.

This chain joins TRBV12-5 and TRBJ1-2, with D hard to call. There are 14 residues in the CDR3. Trimming left V 1 base short and J 8 bases short, with 14 bases between. CDR1 and CDR2 (germline): LGHNT, FRNRAP. CDR3 region: CASGLAGPETGYTF. The DNA for the CDR3 is TGTGCTAGTGGTTTGGCCGGGCCCGAAACGGGCTACACCTTC.

This clonotype turned up a few times. This chain uses TRBV7-2 with TRBJ1-3; 7 bases map to TRBD1. There are 13 residues in the CDR3. CDR1 is SGHTA and CDR2 is FQGNSA in the germline V gene. J lost 3 bases, V lost 5 bases, and 1 base had no gene match. CDR3 sequence: CASSAGGGNTIYF. CDR3 in DNA: TGTGCCAGCAGCGCAGGGGGTGGAAACACCATATATTTT.

In its sample, this clonotype was seen once. The rearrangement joins TRBV19 to TRBJ1-5, with unresolved D. Trimming took off 2 bases at V and 2 bases at J, with 13 bases between the two ends. There are 16 residues in the CDR3. CDR1 LNHDA and CDR2 SQIVND come from the germline V gene (reference sequence). This CDR3 is CASSIFGDFGNQPQHF. DNA for the CDR3: TGTGCCAGTAGTATATTCGGGGATTTTGGCAATCAGCCCCAGCATTTT.

This clonotype occurred a few times. J is TRBJ2-7 and V is TRBV10-3, with TRBD1 matching 10 bases. The CDR3 length is 12 residues. In germline, CDR1 is ENHRY, CDR2 SYGVKD. V lost 6 bases and J lost 4; bases outside the gene matches: 0. The CDR3 coding sequence is TGTGCCATCAGGGGACAGGGGTACGAGCAGTACTTC. It is translated as CAIRGQGYEQYF.

This clonotype turned up a few times. The chain joins TRBV4-1 to TRBJ1-4, with D uncertain. V was cut by 5 bases and J by 10 bases, with 14 bases left in between. This CDR3 is built from 13 residues. Germline CDR1 MGHRA, CDR2 YSYEKL. CDR3 sequence reads: CASSNREGGKLFF. CDR3 nucleotide sequence: TGCGCCAGCAGCAACCGGGAGGGAGGAAAACTGTTTTTT.

This clonotype was counted ten times or more. The chain joins TRBV12-3 or TRBV12-4 to TRBJ1-3, with D maybe TRBD1 (5 bases). The germline V and J ends were trimmed by 6 bases and 4 bases, with 13 bases remaining between them. The CDR3 sequence is 14 residues long. The CDR3 sequence: CASRPGTLGNTIYF. The CDR3 DNA reads TGTGCCAGCAGACCCGGGACCCTGGGAAACACCATATATTTT.

This rearrangement joins TRBV19 to TRBJ2-3; perhaps D is TRBD1 or TRBD2 (8 bases each). Looked up from germline, CDR1 is LNHDA and CDR2 is SQIVND (reference sequence). This CDR3 region has 15 residues. V lost 2 bases and J lost 5, with 14 bases in between. The CDR3 DNA is TGTGCCAGTAGTATACAGGGGGCGGGAGGAGATACGCAGTATTTT. This codes for CASSIQGAGGDTQYF.